The source of this TCR beta chain is a study of CD8+CD57+ T cells in acquired aplastic anemia. This clonotype was seen a single time. According to the study, genomic DNA was the template for TCR beta VDJ and CDR3 profiling. MiXCR was run by TCRdb on the reads, yielding one entry per CDR3 protein. The table has about 160,000 distinct CDR3 sequences, roughly 45% seen once; the top ten hold approximately 1.1%. Germline V lookup: CDR1 DFQATT, CDR2 SNEGSKA (reference sequence). Trimming stripped 5 bases from V and 6 bases from J, with 14 bases between. The CDR3 consists of 13 residues. The sequenced material came from sorted CD4+, CD8+, or CD8+CD57+ T cells (not recorded which) from PBMCs. The chain has TRBV20-1 and TRBJ2-1, with D perhaps matching TRBD2 (6 bases). The sequence derives from a human donor in good health. The CDR3 protein is CSALRLVGNEQFF. The CDR3 coding sequence is TGCAGTGCTCTCCGACTAGTGGGCAATGAGCAGTTCTTC.